The 30 T cell receptor beta chains listed next were all sequenced from one sample in a study of control samples from healthy donors and cancer patients. Sequencing used immunoSEQ multiplex PCR; TCRdb keeps in-frame clones, though not all of them. The profile shows approximately 160,000 clones, 90% to 95% of them singletons. Sequenced input: blood. The receptors stem from a woman aged 55-70 years in good health.

This CDR3 is CASSTKGAANQPQHF. Here the CDR3 DNA reads TGTGCCAGCAGTACTAAAGGGGCCGCCAATCAGCCCCAGCATTTT. V usage is TRBV6-6 and J usage is TRBJ1-5, with D possibly being TRBD1 (5 bases). The CDR3 extends over 15 amino acids. The V gene lost 5 bases and the J gene lost 3 bases, with 14 bases spanning the gap. CDR1 is MNHNY and CDR2 is SVGAGI in the germline V gene (reference sequence).

J is TRBJ1-4 and V is TRBV6-5, with 10 positions matching TRBD1. V was pared by 6 bases and J by 7 bases, with 8 bases of the junction left unmatched. This CDR3 region has 15 residues. The germline CDR1 and CDR2 sequences are MNHEY and SVGAGI. The CDR3 reads CASSDYRTGGEKLFF. CDR3 nucleotide sequence: TGTGCCAGCAGCGACTACCGGACAGGGGGTGAAAAACTGTTTTTT.

The rearrangement uses TRBV5-1 and TRBJ1-1; D gene ambiguous. The CDR3 loop spans 13 amino acids. Trimming removed 2 bases at V and 4 bases at J, with 9 bases between. CDR1 and CDR2 (germline): SGHRS, YFSETQ. Here the CDR3 reads CASSFFWGTEAFF. CDR3 DNA sequence: TGCGCCAGCAGCTTTTTCTGGGGCACTGAAGCTTTCTTT.

The chain combines TRBV9 with TRBJ2-1; TRBD2 is a possible D gene (7 bases). This CDR3 has 17 amino acids. CDR1 and CDR2 (germline): SGDLS, YYNGEE. V lost 4 bases and J 0 bases, leaving 17 bases between the germline ends. CDR3 coding DNA: TGTGCCAGCAGCTCCTGGGGGGGGGCGAGCTCCTACAATGAGCAGTTCTTC. Amino acid sequence: CASSSWGGASSYNEQFF.

The rearrangement joins TRBV6-5 to TRBJ2-7; 11 bases fit TRBD2. CDR1 and CDR2 (germline): MNHEY, SVGAGI. The CDR3 runs 13 residues. J gave up 3 bases and V 8 bases, and 3 bases lay outside the gene matches. CDR3 in amino acids: CASRLAGNYEQYF. The CDR3 DNA sequence: TGTGCCAGCCGACTAGCGGGAAACTACGAGCAGTACTTC.

V and J are TRBV7-9 and TRBJ2-7; unclear D gene. Germline CDR1 reads SEHNR; CDR2 reads FQNEAQ (reference sequence). This CDR3 contains 14 residues. Trimming removed 1 base at V and 3 bases at J, with 10 bases between. CDR3 bases: TGTGCCAGCAGCTTAGTCGGAAACTTCTACGAGCAGTACTTC. It specifies CASSLVGNFYEQYF.

Here the CDR3 DNA reads TGTGCCAGCAGCTTGTATACCGGGACAGGGGGAGAGACCCAGTACTTC. It translates to CASSLYTGTGGETQYF. This chain uses TRBV7-9 with TRBJ2-5, with 11 bases aligning to TRBD1. The germline gives CDR1 SEHNR, CDR2 FQNEAQ (reference sequence). The CDR3 spans 16 residues. Trimming at V came to 3 bases and at J to 4 bases, leaving 7 bases not matched to a gene.

This chain links TRBV9 with TRBJ2-1, with D possibly being TRBD1 or TRBD2 (7 bases each). This CDR3 comprises 19 residues. The V end lost 4 bases, the J end lost 5 bases, and 28 bases lay between the germline ends. Germline CDR1 and CDR2: SGDLS and YYNGEE. The CDR3 protein is CASSPRWPGGAVCDNEQFF. The CDR3 nucleotides are TGTGCCAGCAGCCCCCGGTGGCCAGGGGGGGCAGTTTGCGACAATGAGCAGTTCTTC.

V and J are TRBV28 and TRBJ1-2; D is possibly TRBD1 (5 bases). Germline CDR1 is MDHEN and CDR2 is SYDVKM. The CDR3 is 14 amino acids. V lost 6 bases and J lost 4, with 15 bases in between. Here the CDR3 reads CASSLMSGPYGYTF. The CDR3 bases are TGTGCCAGCAGCCTAATGTCAGGGCCCTATGGCTACACCTTC.

The count of this clone is one. V is TRBV13 and J is TRBJ1-6; D gene ambiguous. The CDR3 has 18 amino acids. Between the trimmed V and J ends, which lost 0 bases and 7 bases, there was a span of 19 bases. From germline, CDR1 is PRHDT and CDR2 FYEKMQ (reference sequence). The DNA of the CDR3 is TGTGCCAGCAGCTTAGGTGGCAGCCGGAGGACTAGGAATTCACCCCTCCACTTT. The encoded protein is CASSLGGSRRTRNSPLHF.

As for this clone: The sample contains more than one DNA sequence encoding this CDR3. The rearrangement uses TRBV6-2 or TRBV6-3 and TRBJ2-2; no definite D call. V lost 5 bases and J 1 base, leaving 2 bases between the germline ends. This CDR3 spans 12 amino acids. Germline CDR1 and CDR2: MNHEY and SVGEGT. The CDR3, as DNA: TGTGCCAGCAGTAAGAACACCGGGGAGCTGTTTTTT. Translating it yields CASSKNTGELFF.

This rearrangement joins TRBV27 to TRBJ2-3; 8 bases agree with TRBD2. V gave up 1 base and J gave up 7 bases; unmatched junction bases: 7. This CDR3 has 15 residues. Germline values: CDR1 MNHEY, CDR2 SMNVEV (reference sequence). CDR3: CASSLYSGATNTQYF. In DNA form, the CDR3 reads TGTGCCAGCAGTTTATATAGCGGGGCCACCAATACGCAGTATTTT.

For the CDR3, the DNA is TGTGCCAGCAGCTTAGGGACAGCTTTAGAAAAACTGTTTTTT. As protein: CASSLGTALEKLFF. The rearrangement links TRBV11-2 to TRBJ1-4; D possibly corresponds to TRBD1 (6 bases). The CDR3 totals 14 residues. Trimming took 1 base from V and 8 from J, leaving 11 bases between them. Germline values: CDR1 SGHAT, CDR2 FQNNGV.

V usage is TRBV5-1 and J usage is TRBJ2-3; no clear D gene. V dropped 2 bases and J dropped 2 bases, with 9 bases sitting between them. This CDR3 is built from 14 residues. The germline V gene has CDR1 SGHRS and CDR2 YFSETQ. The CDR3 coding sequence is TGCGCCAGCAGCTTTTCCCCAGTCACAGATACGCAGTATTTT. Translated, it gives CASSFSPVTDTQYF.

The chain links TRBV5-1 to TRBJ2-1; 7 bases fit TRBD2. Trimming cost V 0 bases and J 5 bases; bases outside gene matches: 8. Germline V gene sequence: CDR1 SGHRS, CDR2 YFSETQ. CDR3 size: 16 residues. In DNA form, the CDR3 reads TGCGCCAGCAGCTTGGTGGCTAGCGGCTACAACAATGAGCAGTTCTTC. This codes for CASSLVASGYNNEQFF.

This chain links TRBV20-1 with TRBJ1-1, with unresolved D. Germline values: CDR1 DFQATT, CDR2 SNEGSKA (reference sequence). This CDR3 is built from 11 residues. V was pared by 3 bases and J by 5 bases, with 7 bases between. The CDR3 DNA is TGCAGTGCTAGTCAAGGGACTGAAGCTTTCTTT. As protein: CSASQGTEAFF.

The chain is built from TRBV12-3 or TRBV12-4 and TRBJ1-1; the D is unclear. The CDR3 consists of 13 residues. Trimming left V 5 bases short and J 4 bases short, with 11 bases between. The CDR3 protein is CASSAGPGTEAFF. CDR3 coding DNA: TGTGCCAGCAGTGCCGGACCCGGCACTGAAGCTTTCTTT.

V gene TRBV27 combines with J gene TRBJ1-4, with D hard to call. Per germline, CDR1 MNHEY and CDR2 SMNVEV (reference sequence). Between the trimmed V and J ends, which lost 5 bases and 7 bases, there was a span of 17 bases. The CDR3 has 15 amino acids. The CDR3, as DNA: TGTGCCAGCAGTACAAACGTGGGTCGCACTGAAAAACTGTTTTTT. This codes for CASSTNVGRTEKLFF.

The chain combines TRBV5-1 with TRBJ2-7; 7 nucleotides align to TRBD1. Germline CDR1 reads SGHRS; CDR2 reads YFSETQ. The V and J ends lost 3 bases and 0 bases, in that order; junction bases with no gene match: 9. The CDR3 loop spans 16 amino acids. The CDR3 nucleotides read TGCGCCAGCAGCTCCTACGGACAGGCCGTCTCCTACGAGCAGTACTTC. It yields the protein CASSSYGQAVSYEQYF.

As concerns this clone: The conserved final phenylalanine or tryptophan is absent from the CDR3, which likely points to a read error. The DNA is left out, because the CDR3 cannot be placed on it with certainty; the CDR3 is given as TCRdb lists it. J is TRBJ1-4 and V is TRBV5-6; the table gives TRBD1 as D, unverified against the DNA. The CDR3 spans 13 residues, counting both ends. Germline V gives CDR1 SGHDT, CDR2 YYEEEE. This CDR3 reads CASSLRQAGGHIT.

V usage is TRBV12-5 and J usage is TRBJ1-3; 8 bases align to TRBD1. Germline CDR1 is LGHNT and CDR2 is FRNRAP. J gave up 0 bases and V 1 base, and 2 bases lay outside the gene matches. This CDR3 is built from 16 residues. CDR3 sequence (DNA): TGTGCTAGTGGTTTGGGACAGGGGATCTCTGGAAACACCATATATTTT. Amino acid sequence: CASGLGQGISGNTIYF.

The chain carries TRBV4-3 and TRBJ2-2; D might be TRBD1 or TRBD2, each matching 6 bases. The CDR3 loop spans 16 amino acids. V lost 1 base to trimming and J lost 3 bases, with 12 bases between them. Germline loops: CDR1 LGHNA, CDR2 YSLEER. CDR3 sequence: CASSQGGGGYTGELFF. The CDR3 region has the DNA TGCGCCAGCAGCCAAGGTGGAGGGGGATACACCGGGGAGCTGTTTTTT.

This chain joins TRBV19 and TRBJ1-5; no firm D call. V shed 2 bases and J shed 0 bases, with 8 bases lying between them. There are 15 residues in the CDR3. CDR1 LNHDA and CDR2 SQIVND come from the germline V gene (reference sequence). The CDR3 region has the DNA TGTGCCAGTAGTATAATCGAGGATAGCAATCAGCCCCAGCATTTT. Its translation is CASSIIEDSNQPQHF.

The chain joins TRBV7-3 to TRBJ1-1, with 8 bases matching TRBD1. The CDR3 sequence is 13 residues long. Germline loops: CDR1 SGHTA, CDR2 FQGTGA. V dropped 6 bases and J dropped 5; count of bases not matched to a gene: 5. The CDR3 spells CASSADRVTEAFF. In DNA, the CDR3 is TGTGCCAGCAGTGCGGACAGGGTGACTGAAGCTTTCTTT.

V and J are TRBV11-2 and TRBJ2-6, with D possibly matching TRBD2 (6 bases). This CDR3 region has 14 residues. V dropped 8 bases and J dropped 2 bases, with 10 bases sitting between them. Germline V gene sequence: CDR1 SGHAT, CDR2 FQNNGV. CDR3 protein: CASLAGTGANVLTF. In DNA form, the CDR3 reads TGTGCCAGCCTGGCGGGAACTGGGGCCAACGTCCTGACTTTC. Variable domain in full (rest from reference TRBV11-2 and TRBJ2-6): EAGVAQSPRYKIIEKRQSVAFWCNPISGHATLYWYQQILGQGPKLLIQFQNNGVVDDSQLPKDRFSAERLKGVDSTLKIQPAKLEDSAVYLCASLAGTGANVLTFGAGSRLTVL.

V is TRBV5-6 and J is TRBJ1-4; no definite D call. CDR3 length equals 16 residues. Trimming shortened V by 1 base and J by 0 bases, and 10 bases separated the two germline ends. Germline values: CDR1 SGHDT, CDR2 YYEEEE. The DNA for the CDR3 is TGTGCCAGCAGCTTGTCAGGTTTTGCAACTAATGAAAAACTGTTTTTT. Protein: CASSLSGFATNEKLFF.

This sequence joins TRBV7-2 and TRBJ1-6; 9 bases agree with TRBD1. Trimming cost V 1 base and J 8 bases; bases outside gene matches: 6. Germline V gives CDR1 SGHTA, CDR2 FQGNSA. CDR3 length equals 16 residues. CDR3 protein: CASSLEWDREDSPLHF. The CDR3 DNA reads TGTGCCAGCAGCTTAGAGTGGGACAGGGAAGATTCACCCCTCCACTTT.

The table lists this clone with a count of one. This chain joins TRBV6-4 and TRBJ1-2; 9 positions match TRBD1. The V segment lost 5 bases and the J segment 7 bases; nucleotides outside the gene matches: 8. The CDR3 has 14 residues. CDR1 is MRHNA and CDR2 is SNTAGT in the germline V gene. The CDR3 DNA follows: TGTGCCAGCAGTCCGACAGGGGGAGAAGGTGGCTACACCTTC. Its translation: CASSPTGGEGGYTF.

This sequence joins TRBV7-9 and TRBJ2-2, with D uncertain. The length of the CDR3 is 15 residues. Germline values: CDR1 SEHNR, CDR2 FQNEAQ (reference sequence). V dropped 2 bases and J dropped 7 bases, with 14 bases sitting between them. The CDR3: CASSLPPLQSGELFF. The DNA of the CDR3 is TGTGCCAGCAGCTTACCCCCGCTTCAGAGCGGGGAGCTGTTTTTT.

V and J are TRBV3-1 (or the pseudogene TRBV3-2) and TRBJ2-7, with 11 bases lining up with TRBD2. J lost 6 bases, V lost 5 bases, and 12 bases had no gene match. The CDR3 totals 16 residues. Germline V lookup: CDR1 LGHDT, CDR2 YNNKEL (reference sequence). CDR3: CASSTVAGGLEGEQYF. The CDR3, as DNA: TGTGCCAGCAGCACCGTAGCGGGGGGGTTGGAGGGCGAGCAGTACTTC.